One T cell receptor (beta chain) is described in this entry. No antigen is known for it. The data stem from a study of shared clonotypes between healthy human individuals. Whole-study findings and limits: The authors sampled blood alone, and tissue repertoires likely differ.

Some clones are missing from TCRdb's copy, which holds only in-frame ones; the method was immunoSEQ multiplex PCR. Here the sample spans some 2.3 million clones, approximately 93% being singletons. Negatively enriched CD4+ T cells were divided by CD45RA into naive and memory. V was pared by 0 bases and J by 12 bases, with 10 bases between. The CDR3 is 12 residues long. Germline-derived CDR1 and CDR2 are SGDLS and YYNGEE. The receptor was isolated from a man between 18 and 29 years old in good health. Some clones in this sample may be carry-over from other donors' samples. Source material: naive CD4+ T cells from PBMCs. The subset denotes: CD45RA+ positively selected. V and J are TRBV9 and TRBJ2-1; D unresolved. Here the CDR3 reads CASSVGQGPQFF. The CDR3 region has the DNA TGTGCCAGCAGCGTAGGCCAAGGGCCGCAGTTCTTC. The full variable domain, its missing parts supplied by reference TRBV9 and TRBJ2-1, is DSGVTQTPKHLITATGQRVTLRCSPRSGDLSVYWYQQSLDQGLQFLIQYYNGEERAKGNILERFSAQQFPDLHSELNLSSLELGDSALYFCASSVGQGPQFFGPGTRLTVL.